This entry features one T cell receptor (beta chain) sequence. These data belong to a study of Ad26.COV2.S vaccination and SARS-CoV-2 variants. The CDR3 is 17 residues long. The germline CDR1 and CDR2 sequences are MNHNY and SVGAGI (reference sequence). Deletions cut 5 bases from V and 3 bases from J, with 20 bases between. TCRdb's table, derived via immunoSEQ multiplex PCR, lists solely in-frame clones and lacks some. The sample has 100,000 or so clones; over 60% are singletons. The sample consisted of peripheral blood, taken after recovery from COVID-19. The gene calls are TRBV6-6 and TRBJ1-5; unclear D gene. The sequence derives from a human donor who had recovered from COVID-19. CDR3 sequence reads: CASSPPLLERFNQPQHF. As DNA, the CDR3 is TGTGCCAGCAGTCCACCGCTTCTGGAACGATTCAATCAGCCCCAGCATTTT.